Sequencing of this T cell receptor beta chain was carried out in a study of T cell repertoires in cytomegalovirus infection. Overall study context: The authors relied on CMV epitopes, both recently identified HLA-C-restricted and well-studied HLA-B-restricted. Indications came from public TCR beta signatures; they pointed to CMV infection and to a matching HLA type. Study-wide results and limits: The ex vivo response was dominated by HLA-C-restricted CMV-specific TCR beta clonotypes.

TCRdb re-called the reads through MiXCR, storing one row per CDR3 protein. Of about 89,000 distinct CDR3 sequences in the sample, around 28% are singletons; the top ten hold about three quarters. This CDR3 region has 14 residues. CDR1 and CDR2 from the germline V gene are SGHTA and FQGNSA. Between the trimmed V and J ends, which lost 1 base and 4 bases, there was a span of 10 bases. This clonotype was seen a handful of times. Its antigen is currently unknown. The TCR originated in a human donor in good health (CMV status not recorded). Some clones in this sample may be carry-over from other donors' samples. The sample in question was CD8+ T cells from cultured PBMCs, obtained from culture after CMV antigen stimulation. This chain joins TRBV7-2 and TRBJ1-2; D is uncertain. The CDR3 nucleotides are TGTGCCAGCAGCTTAGTGGGCAGAGGCTATGGCTACACCTTC. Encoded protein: CASSLVGRGYGYTF.